This T cell receptor beta chain was sequenced for a study of cytomegalovirus exposure and HLA in healthy donors. A note on this clone: Its antigen remains unidentified.

V shed 5 bases and J 6 bases; nucleotides not matched to a gene: 3. Germline CDR1 MNHEY, CDR2 SVGAGI. The length of the CDR3 is 14 residues. Study results and limitations: The authors listed some 160 TCR beta chains as cytomegalovirus-associated.

The protocol was immunoSEQ multiplex PCR, while the TCRdb copy is restricted to in-frame clones and leaves out a portion. The sample lists tens of thousands of clones, about 90% occurring once. This clonotype originated in a woman younger than 35 in good health and CMV-seropositive. The gene calls are TRBV6-5 and TRBJ2-1; the match to TRBD1 covers 11 bases. Sequencing input: PBMCs. This CDR3 is CASSDGTGGNEQFF. CDR3 sequence (DNA): TGTGCCAGCAGTGACGGGACAGGGGGCAATGAGCAGTTCTTC.